These T cell receptor beta chains were read from a single sample in a study of vaccination and CD4 T cells after COVID-19. These receptors' antigens are unknown. TCRdb itself ran the PCR reads through MiXCR, one entry per CDR3 protein. The sample holds tens of thousands of distinct CDR3 sequences, under 70% seen once. The sequenced sample was CD4+ T cells from blood, cultured in vitro. The receptors come from a human donor who had recovered from COVID-19. The conserved cysteine and the conserved F or W are not part of the CDR3 here. Fields, in order: V gene, CDR3 length, CDR3 protein.

TRBV7-2 | 12 | ASSNGPWRDGYT
TRBV4-2 | 14 | ASSQYRTSYNSPLH
TRBV7-2 | 10 | ASSFLAGIQF
TRBV20-1 | 13 | SARDGTGGIGEAF
TRBV7-2 | 13 | ASSHPGPDVETQY
TRBV7-2 | 13 | ASSFRISGANVLT
TRBV6-2/TRBV6-3 | 13 | ASIAGGALSYEQY
TRBV20-1 | 12 | SAYLRDRAYGYT
TRBV20-1 | 13 | SARSFRTEDYEQY
TRBV7-9 | 8 | ATWPPGYT
TRBV6-5 | 13 | ASSYSPRGDTEAF